The next 14 T cell receptor beta chains were all read from a single sample in a study of blood T cell repertoires in COVID-19. Some clones are missing from TCRdb's copy, which holds only in-frame ones; the method was immunoSEQ multiplex PCR. The table has over 200,000 clones, roughly 80% seen once; the top ten hold approximately 5.4%. Material for sequencing was peripheral blood. These receptors all come from a human donor in a cohort sampled during active COVID-19.

The gene calls are TRBV24-1 and TRBJ2-7; D is perhaps TRBD2 (5 bases). V was cut by 0 bases and J by 5 bases, with 7 bases left in between. This CDR3 has 13 amino acids. The germline V gene has CDR1 KGHDR and CDR2 SFDVKD. CDR3 sequence: CATSDLEGHEQYF. As DNA, the CDR3 is TGTGCCACCAGTGATTTGGAGGGCCACGAGCAGTACTTC.

The chain joins TRBV29-1 to TRBJ2-7, with 8 bases identical to TRBD1. J gave up 2 bases and V 3 bases, and 6 bases lay outside the gene matches. Germline CDR1 is SQVTM and CDR2 is ANQGSEA. This CDR3 has 14 amino acids. The CDR3 DNA reads TGCAGCGTTGAGAGACAGGGGCCTACCTACGAGCAGTACTTC. As protein: CSVERQGPTYEQYF.

This clone was counted a few times. This chain connects TRBV11-2 to TRBJ2-7; D not resolved. The CDR3 runs to 13 residues. The V end lost 4 bases, the J end lost 0 bases, and 7 bases lay between the germline ends. The germline V gene encodes CDR1 SGHAT and CDR2 FQNNGV. The DNA of the CDR3 is TGTGCCAGCAGCTCCTCCTTCTCCTACGAGCAGTACTTC. This encodes CASSSSFSYEQYF.

The V and J genes are TRBV5-5 and TRBJ2-2, with D unclear. The CDR3 has 14 residues. Germline CDR1 reads SGHKS; CDR2 reads YYEKEE (reference sequence). Trimming shortened V by 4 bases and J by 2 bases, and 9 bases separated the two germline ends. The CDR3 sequence: CASSTYLNTGELFF. The CDR3 DNA is TGTGCCAGCAGCACCTACTTAAACACCGGGGAGCTGTTTTTT.

This chain links TRBV5-4 with TRBJ1-2; D is unclear. The germline V gene encodes CDR1 SGHNT and CDR2 YYREEE (reference sequence). V lost 3 bases, J lost 4 bases, and 13 bases lay in between. The CDR3 is 14 amino acids. CDR3 sequence: CASSSLGGLYGYTF. Written as DNA, the CDR3 is TGTGCCAGCAGCTCTTTAGGTGGGCTCTATGGCTACACCTTC.

The chain uses TRBV4-3 and TRBJ2-7; 7 nucleotides match TRBD1. This CDR3 region has 15 residues. Unmatched junction bases numbered 4, after V lost 0 bases and J lost 2 bases. Germline-derived CDR1 and CDR2 are LGHNA and YSLEER. CDR3 in DNA: TGCGCCAGCAGCCAAGAACTAGGGACAGCCTACGAGCAGTACTTC. Translation: CASSQELGTAYEQYF.

The chain uses TRBV6-2 or TRBV6-3 and TRBJ2-7; 10 nucleotides agree with TRBD2. V was clipped by 6 bases and J by 3 bases; unmatched bases: 11. The germline V gene encodes CDR1 MNHEY and CDR2 SVGEGT. The CDR3 contains 16 residues. The DNA for the CDR3 is TGTGCCAGCAGCCTACCCAGGACTAGCGGAGTCTACGAGCAGTACTTC. It yields the protein CASSLPRTSGVYEQYF.

As for this clone: At one end, the junction sequence differs from germline, possibly due to a read error. Other DNA variants within this sample encode the same CDR3. The V call is TRBV30, the J call TRBJ1-2; D perhaps matches TRBD1 (6 bases). Germline CDR1 and CDR2: GTSNPN and SVGIG (reference sequence). The CDR3 is 13 amino acids. The CDR3 sequence: CAWRDTYNYGYTF. CDR3 nucleotides: TGTGCCTGGCGGGACACATATAACTATGGCTACACCTTT.

The chain combines TRBV19 with TRBJ2-1, with D tentatively TRBD2 (6 bases). This CDR3 comprises 15 residues. V lost 0 bases and J 7 bases, leaving 13 bases between the germline ends. CDR1 LNHDA and CDR2 SQIVND come from the germline V gene (reference sequence). In DNA form, the CDR3 reads TGTGCCAGTAGTATAGATTCCGGGGGAGGTAATGAGCAGTTCTTC. It is translated as CASSIDSGGGNEQFF.

This sequence joins TRBV5-1 and TRBJ1-1; 9 bases align to TRBD1. V shed 4 bases and J 8 bases; nucleotides not matched to a gene: 18. Germline values: CDR1 SGHRS, CDR2 YFSETQ. The CDR3 covers 17 residues. CDR3 DNA sequence: TGCGCCAGCAGCCCCAGAACAGGGGGCGGTCGGGGGGTCGAAGCTTTCTTT. Its translation: CASSPRTGGGRGVEAFF.

Notes on this clone: Other nucleotide sequences in the sample specify the same CDR3. V and J are TRBV19 and TRBJ1-1; D not resolved. This CDR3 has 13 amino acids. Germline loops: CDR1 LNHDA, CDR2 SQIVND (reference sequence). V lost 6 bases, J lost 0 bases, and 8 bases lay in between. The CDR3 here is CASSLLMNTEAFF. CDR3 nucleotide sequence: TGTGCCAGTAGCCTACTAATGAACACTGAAGCTTTCTTT.

CDR3 DNA: TGCAGCGTCGGGACTAGCGGCCCCTACGAGCAGTACTTC. The encoded protein is CSVGTSGPYEQYF. The V and J genes are TRBV29-1 and TRBJ2-7; TRBD2 aligns across 11 bases. The V segment lost 6 bases and the J segment 2 bases; nucleotides outside the gene matches: 3. Germline lookup yields CDR1 SQVTM and CDR2 ANQGSEA. The CDR3 contains 13 residues.

This clone was detected once. V gene TRBV7-2 combines with J gene TRBJ2-7; D possibly corresponds to TRBD2 (5 bases). The CDR3 runs 12 residues. Trimming shortened V by 3 bases and J by 3 bases, and 6 bases separated the two germline ends. Germline loops: CDR1 SGHTA, CDR2 FQGNSA. The DNA for the CDR3 is TGTGCCAGCAGCTTCCGGGGCTACGAGCAGTACTTC. It translates to CASSFRGYEQYF.

CDR3 residues: CSVEVGTGTQYF. The CDR3 DNA is TGCAGCGTTGAAGTTGGGACAGGGACGCAGTATTTT. The chain employs TRBV29-1 and TRBJ2-3, with TRBD1 identical over 9 bases. The V segment lost 1 base and the J segment 9 bases; nucleotides outside the gene matches: 2. Germline V gene lookup returns CDR1 SQVTM and CDR2 ANQGSEA. CDR3 size: 12 residues.